The T cell receptor beta chain under discussion was sequenced for a study of CD8 T cells in ankylosing spondylitis. A single record per CDR3 protein comes from TCRdb applying MiXCR to the 5' RACE reads. The data contain about 240,000 distinct CDR3 sequences, 8% to 9.5% of them singletons. After removal of 8 bases from V and 3 bases from J, the junction contained 9 bases not matched to a gene. This CDR3 has 15 amino acids. CDR1 and CDR2 from the germline V gene are LGHNA and YSLEER. Study-wide points: Blood of patients with ankylosing spondylitis appeared to be characterized by a TCR beta motif of eight or nine highly homologous variants.

This clonotype has more than one count but fewer than ten. Its antigen is currently unknown. The receptor was derived from a male donor with ankylosing spondylitis or in good health (not recorded which). The rearrangement links TRBV4-3 to TRBJ2-1; 8 bases agree with TRBD2. Sequencing was done on a sample of blood, either unsorted or a sorted T cell fraction (not recorded which). The CDR3, as DNA: TGCGCCAGCTCCCTTAACCTAGCGGGCTACAATGAGCAGTTCTTC. Protein product: CASSLNLAGYNEQFF.